The present T cell receptor beta chain was sequenced within a study of blood T cells in healthy people across ages. Study information: For every two T cells, template switching captured about one barcoded beta molecule. Study-wide results and limits: Observed TCR beta diversity showed a strong correlation with the percentage of naive T cells as measured by flow cytometry.

Notes on this clonotype: The target antigen is unknown. Germline and junction disagree at one end, which may indicate a read error.

CDR3 length: 14 amino acids. In germline, CDR1 is SGHRS, CDR2 YFSETQ. A second PCR of about 7 to 12 cycles used a sample-barcoded 5' primer and a J-beta primer mix. TCRdb used MiXCR to reprocess the 5' RACE reads, holding one entry per CDR3 protein. Here the sample spans 800,000 or so distinct CDR3 sequences, 60% to 80% being singletons. The receptor's source is a man between 25 and 39 years old in good health. The chain recombines TRBV5-1 with TRBJ2-5; TRBD2 agrees at 7 bases. Sequenced material: blood. The CDR3 region is CASSLTGGAETQHF. DNA for the CDR3: TGCGCCAGCAGCTTAACGGGGGGAGCGGAGACCCAGCACTTC.